These T cell receptor beta chains were read from a single sample in a study of cytomegalovirus exposure and HLA in healthy donors. TCRdb keeps only in-frame clones here, not all; method: immunoSEQ multiplex PCR. Of some 130,000 clones listed, approximately 61% are singletons. Sequencing was performed on PBMCs. The source is a young man in good health and CMV-seropositive. Both conserved end residues are part of each CDR3. A D gene is named only where the DNA matches it firmly. Expanded clones are given a class, and other clones once, few, many or no size at all.

d_call	j_call	v_call	clone_size	cdr3_aa	cdr3_nt
TRBD2	TRBJ2-1	TRBV28	-	CASSLWGPSGAPYNEQFF	TGTGCCAGCAGTTTATGGGGGCCTAGCGGGGCGCCTTACAATGAGCAGTTCTTC
TRBD1	TRBJ1-5	TRBV4-1	-	CASSQEEGQGRPQHF	TGCGCCAGCAGCCAAGAAGAGGGACAGGGGAGACCCCAGCATTTT
-	TRBJ1-2	TRBV25-1	-	CASSQTHANYGYTF	TGTGCCAGCAGCCAGACACACGCTAACTATGGCTACACCTTC
-	TRBJ2-1	TRBV5-1	-	CASSLGTGNSYNEQFF	TGCGCCAGCAGCTTGGGAACAGGGAACTCCTACAATGAGCAGTTCTTC
-	TRBJ1-2	TRBV7-9	-	CASSILGGDYGYTF	TGTGCCAGCAGCATTCTGGGGGGGGACTATGGCTACACCTTC
-	TRBJ2-1	TRBV6-5	-	CASSFSSPNYNEQFF	TGTGCCAGCAGTTTTTCTAGCCCGAATTACAATGAGCAGTTCTTC
TRBD1	TRBJ1-1	TRBV7-3	-	CASSLRTGVTEAFF	TGTGCCAGCAGCTTACGGACAGGGGTCACTGAAGCTTTCTTT
-	TRBJ2-1	TRBV15	-	CATSRLLDRRRYNEQFF	TGTGCCACCAGCAGGCTACTGGACCGGCGGAGGTACAATGAGCAGTTCTTC
-	TRBJ2-5	TRBV28	-	CASSLRETQYF	TGTGCCAGCAGTTTGAGAGAGACCCAGTACTTC
-	TRBJ2-3	TRBV9	-	CASSVAASTDTQYF	TGTGCCAGCAGCGTAGCAGCGTCGACAGATACGCAGTATTTT
-	TRBJ2-3	TRBV4-2	once	CASSQHGTRGTDTQYF	TGTGCCAGCAGCCAACACGGGACTCGGGGCACAGATACGCAGTATTTT
-	TRBJ2-3	TRBV7-2	-	CASSLLAPTSTDTQYF	TGTGCCAGCAGCCTTCTAGCGCCCACTAGCACAGATACGCAGTATTTT
TRBD1	TRBJ1-5	TRBV4-1	few	CASSQGGDRDPQPQHF	TGTGCCAGCAGCCAAGGGGGGGACAGGGATCCTCAGCCCCAGCATTTT
TRBD2	TRBJ2-1	TRBV11-2	-	CASSRTSATTYNEQFF	TGTGCCAGCAGCCGGACTAGCGCCACCACCTACAATGAGCAGTTCTTC
TRBD1	TRBJ2-7	TRBV28	-	CASSTRTGAGYEQYF	TGTGCCAGCAGTACCCGGACAGGGGCGGGCTACGAGCAGTACTTC
-	TRBJ2-7	TRBV14	few	CASSQDSWLVDEQYF	TGTGCCAGCAGCCAAGACAGTTGGCTAGTTGACGAGCAGTACTTC
-	TRBJ2-1	TRBV7-3	-	CASSNAYNEQFF	TGTGCCAGCAGCAACGCGTACAATGAGCAGTTCTTC
-	TRBJ1-4	TRBV7-9	-	CASSLGAGELFF	TGTGCCAGCAGCTTAGGGGCAGGGGAACTGTTTTTT
TRBD1	TRBJ1-2	TRBV9	-	CASSVGFGQGASNYGYTF	TGTGCCAGCAGCGTAGGCTTTGGACAGGGGGCTTCTAACTATGGCTACACCTTC
TRBD1	TRBJ1-1	TRBV29-1	-	CSARDREYAEAFF	TGCAGCGCTCGGGACAGGGAGTACGCTGAAGCTTTCTTT
TRBD2	TRBJ2-1	TRBV15	-	CATSSRRLASDNEQFF	TGTGCCACCAGTTCGCGCAGACTAGCGTCAGACAATGAGCAGTTCTTC
-	TRBJ1-1	TRBV19	-	CASMAGASITTEAFF	TGTGCCAGTATGGCGGGGGCATCGATAACCACTGAAGCTTTCTTT
-	TRBJ1-1	TRBV5-1	few	CASSPGQYAYTEAFF	TGCGCCAGCAGCCCTGGACAGTACGCGTACACTGAAGCTTTCTTT
TRBD2	TRBJ2-2	TRBV5-1	-	CASSWASGRASGELFF	TGCGCCAGCAGCTGGGCTAGCGGGAGGGCCTCCGGGGAGCTGTTTTTT
-	TRBJ2-7	TRBV2	-	CASSTVLNEQYF	TGTGCCAGCTCGACAGTTCTCAACGAGCAGTACTTC
TRBD1	TRBJ2-7	TRBV4-1	-	CASSQERDRSYEQYF	TGCGCCAGCAGCCAAGAACGGGACAGATCCTACGAGCAGTACTTC
-	TRBJ2-7	TRBV28	-	CASSALVSEQYF	TGTGCCAGCAGTGCTCTGGTTTCCGAGCAGTACTTC
-	TRBJ2-7	TRBV9	-	CASSPVIGRGGCSYEQYF	TGTGCCAGCAGTCCCGTCATTGGGCGGGGAGGATGCTCCTACGAGCAGTACTTC
-	TRBJ2-5	TRBV4-1	-	CASSLDGQPQETQYF	TGCGCCAGCAGCCTCGACGGACAGCCACAAGAGACCCAGTACTTC
TRBD1	TRBJ1-4	TRBV4-1	once	CASSQGDRGLYEKLFF	TGCGCCAGCAGCCAAGGCGACAGGGGGCTTTACGAAAAACTGTTTTTT
-	TRBJ1-2	TRBV6-1	once	CASSPGDYGYTF	TGTGCCAGCAGCCCAGGGGATTATGGCTACACCTTC
TRBD2	TRBJ2-5	TRBV28	few	CASRPPGLAGIQETQYF	TGTGCCAGCAGACCACCGGGACTAGCGGGGATCCAAGAGACCCAGTACTTC
-	TRBJ2-7	TRBV6-5	-	CATRGGVDYEQYF	TGTGCCACCAGAGGGGGAGTGGATTACGAGCAGTACTTC
-	TRBJ2-7	TRBV29-1	-	CSVEEAGHRSSYEQYF	TGCAGCGTTGAAGAGGCAGGCCATAGGTCATCCTACGAGCAGTACTTC
-	TRBJ1-1	TRBV7-2	-	CASSLGLTAEAFF	TGTGCCAGCAGCTTAGGATTGACAGCTGAAGCTTTCTTT